This entry lists 7 T cell receptor beta chains sequenced from one sample in a study. TCRdb reanalysed the 5' RACE reads using MiXCR and keeps one entry per CDR3 protein. The data show more than 45,000 distinct CDR3 sequences, roughly 28% seen once. Sequencing used tumor-infiltrating memory CD4+ T cells sorted from the breast tumor. Indicated subset: memory CD4+ T cells, CD4+CD45RO+CD25-. These receptors were collected from a female donor with breast cancer.

The CDR3 nucleotides are TGTGCCAGCAGTTCCCGACAGGGGGGAACGTACGAGCAGTACTTC. It codes for CASSSRQGGTYEQYF. The rearrangement links TRBV28 to TRBJ2-7; 9 bases fit TRBD1. Per germline, CDR1 MDHEN and CDR2 SYDVKM. The CDR3 consists of 15 residues. Trimming took 4 bases from V and 4 from J; bases not matched to a gene: 8.

Ten or more counts support this clonotype. The genes are TRBV5-1 and TRBJ2-3, with D maybe TRBD2 (5 bases). Germline V gives CDR1 SGHRS, CDR2 YFSETQ. This CDR3 has 12 amino acids. V was pared by 3 bases and J by 6 bases, with 8 bases between. In nucleotides, the CDR3 is TGCGCCAGCAGCTCCGGGAAGGATACGCAGTATTTT. Translating gives CASSSGKDTQYF.

The rearrangement joins TRBV7-2 to TRBJ1-5; D is perhaps TRBD1 (5 bases). The ends were cut back, 3 bases at V and 3 bases at J, with 9 bases in the middle. Germline V gene data show CDR1 as SGHTA and CDR2 as FQGNSA. This CDR3 spans 14 amino acids. CDR3 nucleotides: TGTGCCAGCAGCTTCGCAGGGCACAATCAGCCCCAGCATTTT. Its protein product is CASSFAGHNQPQHF.

This clonotype was counted at least ten times. The V gene is TRBV9, the J gene TRBJ2-7; no clear D. This CDR3 contains 14 residues. Trimming stripped 0 bases from V and 4 bases from J, with 11 bases between. Germline-derived CDR1 and CDR2 are SGDLS and YYNGEE. The CDR3 DNA is TGTGCCAGCAGCGTAGGAACTAATCAGTACGAGCAGTACTTC. Encoded protein: CASSVGTNQYEQYF. The variable domain in full, completed from reference TRBV9 and TRBJ2-7, reads DSGVTQTPKHLITATGQRVTLRCSPRSGDLSVYWYQQSLDQGLQFLIQYYNGEERAKGNILERFSAQQFPDLHSELNLSSLELGDSALYFCASSVGTNQYEQYFGPGTRLTVT.

V usage is TRBV2 and J usage is TRBJ1-6; D unclear. Germline V CDR1 and CDR2: SNHLY, FYNNEI. Between the trimmed V and J ends, which lost 9 bases and 0 bases, there was a span of 12 bases. The CDR3 contains 15 residues. The CDR3, as DNA: TGTGCCAGTTCCAGGTCGAGCTCCTATAATTCACCCCTCCACTTT. Translating gives CASSRSSSYNSPLHF.

Only a few counts were recorded for this clonotype. This chain joins TRBV6-5 and TRBJ1-2, with a possible D match to TRBD1 (6 bases). There are 13 residues in the CDR3. The V gene lost 5 bases and the J gene lost 7 bases, with 14 bases spanning the gap. Germline V gene lookup returns CDR1 MNHEY and CDR2 SVGAGI. CDR3 residues: CASSRTQGRGYTF. For the CDR3, the DNA is TGTGCCAGCAGTCGGACACAGGGACGTGGCTACACCTTC.

Comments on this clonotype: One end of the junction does not line up with germline, which may come from a read error. The CDR3 here is CSAPTGLNSYERYF. CDR3 nucleotides: TGCAGTGCACCGACAGGGCTGAACTCCTACGAGCGGTACTTC. The chain has TRBV20-1 and TRBJ2-7; 7 nucleotides match TRBD1. Per the germline V gene, CDR1 is DFQATT and CDR2 is SNEGSKA (reference sequence). The CDR3 totals 14 residues.